This T cell receptor beta chain was recorded in a study of T cell repertoires in cytomegalovirus infection. The CDR3 is 13 amino acids. Trimming cost V 4 bases and J 5 bases, with 11 bases left between them. The germline V gene encodes CDR1 ENHRY and CDR2 SYGVKD. A single record per CDR3 protein comes from TCRdb applying MiXCR to the reads. The top ten clones hold 59% of a sample with 200,000 or so distinct CDR3 sequences, roughly 34% of them seen once. Regarding this clonotype: Its antigen remains unidentified.

The material sequenced was CD8+ T cells from cultured PBMCs, taken from culture after CMV antigen stimulation. The TCR sequence derives from a human donor in good health (CMV status not recorded). Some clones in this sample may be carry-over from other donors' samples. The chain recombines TRBV10-3 with TRBJ1-1; no clear D gene. Here the CDR3 DNA reads TGTGCCATCAGTGGCCGACTAAAGACTGAAGCTTTCTTT. Its protein product is CAISGRLKTEAFF.